This T cell receptor (beta chain) was observed in a study of tumor and adjacent non-tumor tissue in lung cancer (dated by TCRdb to the late 2010s). Background on the whole study: By cancer type, the cohort comprised 12 to 13 adenocarcinoma patients, 2 squamous cell carcinoma patients and 1 small cell lung cancer patient. The approximately 15 enrolled patients, of whom approximately 10 were men and 5 were women, were aged about 31 to 85 years and were diagnosed with TNM stage I to III disease. Sequencing generated a total of some 130 million productive TCRbeta reads, averaging roughly 4.2 million reads per sample. Using bulk TCRbeta repertoires from approximately 15 lung cancer patients, the study set lung tumor tissue side by side with matched distant non-tumor lung tissue. TCRbeta CDR3 sequencing was performed on thirty paired specimens, with one tumor sample and one normal lung sample collected per patient. General study outcomes and caveats: A significantly larger cumulative share of the repertoire was made up by the top 100 clones in normal lung than in tumor tissue. The sequencing platform is not named in the methods, and unique molecular identifiers are not mentioned. Tumor tissue showed significantly higher TCR diversity (inverse Simpson) than normal lung tissue, at roughly 430 vs 170 (P = 0.0075, Mann-Whitney U test). With only roughly 14 patients in the cohort, the authors noted that larger samples and more detailed clinical data are needed. Significantly higher TCR diversity was found in younger patients, and higher tumor TCR diversity was associated with shorter overall and disease-free survival. Because peripheral blood was not sequenced, the blood TCRbeta repertoires of the lung cancer patients in the study went unexamined.

Bulk unsorted tissue served as the source for RNA extraction, and RNA quality was assessed using a NanoDrop ND-1000 and an Agilent 2100. All donors had newly diagnosed lung cancer, had not received prior chemotherapy, and were admitted for thoracic surgery in China between August and November 2014. Patients who had received previous radiotherapy or chemotherapy, or who had another concurrent cancer, were excluded from the study. Pieces of surgical tissue measuring about 1-2.2 cm3 were kept in RNAlater solution and stored at -80 degrees C until use. The CDR3, from cysteine to phenylalanine, totals 16 residues. This entry keeps only the CDR3 DNA: 48 bases, framed from base 1. A distance of 13 bases separates the germline ends of V and J, which lose 7 bases and 0 bases respectively. In regard to this clonotype: Which antigen it targets is not known. Nothing much larger sits one base from this clone, and base qualities are not available.

Libraries were built with multiplex PCR. The sequencer listed for this sample is Illumina HiSeq 2500. TCRbeta libraries were constructed through three rounds of nested PCR with primers (Table S4) according to protocols adapted from ARM-PCR. Before sequencing, PCR products of 200-500 bp were cut from the gel and purified using the QIAquick gel extraction kit. The paper's data handling went like this. Trimmomatic was used to clean the reads, FLASH merged the cleaned reads into complete CDR3 sequences, and MiTCR assigned the sequences to V(D)J germline segments. VDJtools was used to compute clonal diversity as the inverse Simpson's index. In-frame sequences lacking a premature stop codon were counted as productive reads. TCRdb reanalyzed the raw reads on its own, using fastp at Q25 for trimming and MiXCR for clone calling, and kept in-frame beta chains. Rows with one shared CDR3 protein collapse into an entry with the most common genes and DNA. V and J calls and clone size were set by TCRdb, not the authors. In this sample the table shows about 120,000 distinct CDR3 sequences, 55% to 75% of which occur a single time. The ten largest clones capture 10% to 15% of the sample.

The chain links TRBV12-3 or TRBV12-4 with TRBJ1-6; no D gene is confidently identified. The source is a man aged 30-40 years with non-small cell lung cancer. The sample taken for sequencing was lung tumor tissue. The sequenced DNA is TGTGCCAGCAATTTGGATCCAAGCTCCTATAATTCACCCCTCCACTTT. This yields the protein CASNLDPSSYNSPLHF.